This entry lists 30 T cell receptor beta chains sequenced from one sample in a study of blood T cell repertoires in COVID-19. Sequencing was performed with immunoSEQ multiplex PCR; in TCRdb, only in-frame clones are kept and a portion is missing. The table lists roughly 150,000 clones, 80% to 90% of them singletons. Input material: peripheral blood. The receptors come from a woman in her sixties or seventies with COVID-19, enrolled during active disease.

As regards this clone: This CDR3 is missing its conserved last phenylalanine or tryptophan, likely due to a read error. The DNA is omitted, as the CDR3 cannot be located on it reliably, and the CDR3 follows TCRdb's listing. This chain uses TRBV27 with TRBJ1-1; the DNA was not used to check the table's D call, TRBD1. The CDR3 has 13 amino acids, counting both end residues. Germline V gene lookup returns CDR1 MNHEY and CDR2 SMNVEV (reference sequence). CDR3: CASTSLDRTTMLL.

This sequence joins TRBV10-1 and TRBJ2-3, with D perhaps TRBD1 (5 bases). The CDR3 has 14 residues. Trimming stripped 6 bases from V and 1 base from J, with 11 bases between. Germline V gives CDR1 WNHNN, CDR2 SYGVQD (reference sequence). The CDR3 spells CASSDTGGTDTQYF. The CDR3 DNA sequence: TGCGCCAGCAGCGACACAGGAGGCACAGATACGCAGTATTTT.

The chain uses TRBV5-1 and TRBJ1-2; D might be TRBD1 (5 bases). CDR3 length: 13 amino acids. Germline V CDR1 and CDR2: SGHRS, YFSETQ. V lost 0 bases and J 7 bases, leaving 10 bases between the germline ends. In DNA form, the CDR3 reads TGCGCCAGCAGCTTGGAAGGGGTTCTTGGCTACACCTTC. This gives the protein CASSLEGVLGYTF.

This clone was picked up a small number of times. J is TRBJ2-1 and V is TRBV7-9; TRBD2 aligns across 11 bases. Germline trimming cut 6 bases from V and 6 bases from J; bases unmatched to any gene: 10. The CDR3 spans 16 residues. Looked up from germline, CDR1 is SEHNR and CDR2 is FQNEAQ (reference sequence). CDR3 sequence: CASRELAGEGVNEQFF. Here the CDR3 DNA reads TGTGCCAGCAGGGAACTAGCGGGAGAAGGAGTCAATGAGCAGTTCTTC.

In its sample, this clone was seen once. The rearrangement links TRBV18 to TRBJ1-3, with D possibly being TRBD1 (5 bases). CDR3 length equals 15 residues. Germline assignment: CDR1 KGHSH and CDR2 LQKENI. The V end was cut by 4 bases, the J end by 0 bases, with 10 bases between. CDR3 sequence: CASSRGDLSGNTIYF. As DNA, the CDR3 is TGTGCCAGCTCACGGGGGGACCTCTCTGGAAACACCATATATTTT.

The chain uses TRBV5-1 and TRBJ2-5; D may be TRBD1 (5 bases). CDR1 and CDR2 (germline): SGHRS, YFSETQ. Between the trimmed V and J ends, which lost 5 bases and 2 bases, there was a span of 10 bases. The CDR3 is 13 amino acids. The DNA of the CDR3 is TGCGCCAGCAGAACAGGAGAACAAGAGACCCAGTACTTC. It encodes CASRTGEQETQYF.

The rearrangement uses TRBV7-3 and TRBJ2-6, with 11 bases identical to TRBD1. Germline values: CDR1 SGHTA, CDR2 FQGTGA. The CDR3 loop spans 18 amino acids. V was pared by 5 bases and J by 0 bases, with 6 bases of the junction left unmatched. CDR3 sequence: CASSLGTGGSSGANVLTF. The CDR3 DNA reads TGTGCCAGCAGCCTAGGGACAGGGGGAAGCTCTGGGGCCAACGTCCTGACTTTC.

The V call is TRBV6-5, the J call TRBJ2-7; D might be TRBD2 (7 bases). Per germline, CDR1 MNHEY and CDR2 SVGAGI. The CDR3 has 14 amino acids. V was pared by 6 bases and J by 0 bases, with 12 bases between. The CDR3 protein is CASRQGGSSYEQYV. CDR3 coding DNA: TGTGCCAGCAGACAGGGAGGGAGCTCCTACGAGCAGTACGTC.

This CDR3 is CASSPPGQGNYGYTF. The CDR3 nucleotides are TGTGCCAGCAGCCCACCGGGACAGGGTAACTATGGCTACACCTTC. The chain uses TRBV7-2 and TRBJ1-2; TRBD1 matches 9 bases. After removal of 5 bases from V and 1 base from J, the junction contained 5 bases not matched to a gene. The CDR3 is 15 residues long. In germline, CDR1 is SGHTA, CDR2 FQGNSA.

V usage is TRBV5-5 and J usage is TRBJ2-5, with no clear D. The CDR3 contains 15 residues. Trimming took off 2 bases at V and 2 bases at J, with 13 bases between the two ends. CDR1 is SGHKS, CDR2 YYEKEE, per germline (reference sequence). The CDR3 here is CASSFSLTLQETQYF. In nucleotides, the CDR3 is TGTGCCAGCAGCTTTAGTCTCACCCTACAAGAGACCCAGTACTTC.

The chain carries TRBV5-1 and TRBJ1-6; D is unclear. Germline CDR1 is SGHRS and CDR2 is YFSETQ. With 4 bases removed from V and 5 bases from J, the gap between germline ends came to 13 bases. The length of the CDR3 is 15 residues. The CDR3 loop reads CASSPGEVDNSPLHF. CDR3 coding DNA: TGCGCCAGCAGCCCCGGTGAGGTAGATAATTCACCCCTCCACTTT.

The J gene is TRBJ2-4, the V gene TRBV7-9, with TRBD2 identical over 7 bases. J gave up 3 bases and V 4 bases, and 3 bases lay outside the gene matches. Germline-derived CDR1 and CDR2 are SEHNR and FQNEAQ (reference sequence). The CDR3 is 14 residues long. The CDR3 nucleotides read TGTGCCAGCAGCTCTGGGGACTACAAAAACATTCAGTACTTC. Protein product: CASSSGDYKNIQYF.

The chain employs TRBV11-2 and TRBJ1-1; 9 nucleotides agree with TRBD1. CDR3 length equals 15 residues. With V trimmed by 2 bases and J by 7 bases, 8 bases remained unmatched. Per the germline V gene, CDR1 is SGHAT and CDR2 is FQNNGV. CDR3 sequence reads: CASSLLHPGQGEAFF. The CDR3 DNA is TGTGCCAGCAGCTTACTCCATCCGGGACAGGGTGAAGCTTTCTTT. Variable domain in full (rest from reference TRBV11-2 and TRBJ1-1): EAGVAQSPRYKIIEKRQSVAFWCNPISGHATLYWYQQILGQGPKLLIQFQNNGVVDDSQLPKDRFSAERLKGVDSTLKIQPAKLEDSAVYLCASSLLHPGQGEAFFGQGTRLTVV.

The chain carries TRBV5-4 and TRBJ2-3; TRBD1 aligns across 12 bases. CDR1 is SGHNT and CDR2 is YYREEE in the germline V gene (reference sequence). This CDR3 is 16 amino acids long. The V segment lost 3 bases and the J segment 5 bases; nucleotides outside the gene matches: 7. In DNA form, the CDR3 reads TGTGCCAGCAGCTCCCGGGACAGGGGGCCCGGAGATACGCAGTATTTT. Protein sequence: CASSSRDRGPGDTQYF. Based on the CDR3 plus reference TRBV5-4 and TRBJ2-3, the full variable domain is ETGVTQSPTHLIKTRGQQVTLRCSSQSGHNTVSWYQQALGQGPQFIFQYYREEENGRGNFPPRFSGLQFPNYSSELNVNALELDDSALYLCASSSRDRGPGDTQYFGPGTRLTVL.

The chain joins TRBV5-6 to TRBJ1-6, with D possibly TRBD1 on 6 matching bases. V was clipped by 4 bases and J by 0 bases, with 14 bases between them. CDR3 size: 17 residues. The germline CDR1 and CDR2 sequences are SGHDT and YYEEEE. CDR3 loop: CASSIRTGSSYNSPLHF. CDR3 sequence (DNA): TGTGCCAGCAGCATACGCACAGGGAGCTCCTATAATTCACCCCTCCACTTT.

This clone was seen a single time. The rearrangement uses TRBV11-1 and TRBJ1-1; no reliable D call. The CDR3 loop spans 13 amino acids. Germline loops: CDR1 SGHAT, CDR2 FQDESV (reference sequence). The V end was cut by 5 bases, the J end by 7 bases, with 14 bases between. The CDR3 region has the DNA TGTGCCAGCAGCCTAGTCCAAGCGGGTGAAGCTTTCTTT. Translated, it gives CASSLVQAGEAFF.

The J gene is TRBJ2-7, the V gene TRBV12-2; the table's D gene call, TRBD2, was not cross checked with the DNA. TRBV12-2 is classified as a pseudogene. This CDR3 spans 17 amino acids. The CDR3 DNA reads as TGTGCAAGTCGCTTAGCGGGGGTAGCGGGCTTCTCCTACGAGCAGTACGTC. Amino acid sequence: CASRLAGVAGFSYEQYV.

This chain uses TRBV12-3 or TRBV12-4 with TRBJ2-1; perhaps TRBD2 as D (5 bases). Trimming took 5 bases from V and 9 from J, leaving 14 bases between them. The CDR3 extends over 13 amino acids. CDR3 sequence: CASSPGIVLEQFF. The CDR3, as DNA: TGTGCCAGCAGTCCCGGGATAGTTCTTGAGCAGTTCTTC.

V usage is TRBV11-3 and J usage is TRBJ2-3; possible D gene TRBD2, 6 bases. The CDR3 runs 15 residues. Trimming took 3 bases from V and 0 from J, leaving 10 bases between them. CDR1 is SGHNT, CDR2 YENEEA, per germline. The CDR3 loop reads CASSLAGTSTDTQYF. The CDR3 DNA sequence: TGTGCCAGCAGCTTGGCCGGGACTAGCACAGATACGCAGTATTTT.

V gene TRBV6-5 combines with J gene TRBJ2-5; unclear D gene. Trimming took 6 bases from V and 1 from J, leaving 15 bases between them. The V gene's germline CDR1 is MNHEY and CDR2 SVGAGI. This CDR3 region has 15 residues. The CDR3 coding sequence is TGTGCCAGCAGCCCCTCCCTAGGCCTCCAAGAGACCCAGTACTTC. Amino acids: CASSPSLGLQETQYF.

The chain couples TRBV6-5 to TRBJ1-2; 8 bases are a match to TRBD1. This CDR3 comprises 13 residues. CDR1 MNHEY and CDR2 SVGAGI come from the germline V gene. V gave up 4 bases and J gave up 4 bases; unmatched junction bases: 2. The CDR3 region has the DNA TGTGCCAGCAGTTTGGACAGGGTCTATGGCTACACCTTC. Its translation is CASSLDRVYGYTF.

The chain recombines TRBV5-4 with TRBJ1-3; D is ambiguous. Germline CDR1 reads SGHNT; CDR2 reads YYREEE (reference sequence). The CDR3 is 13 residues long. V lost 1 base to trimming and J lost 4 bases, with 6 bases between them. CDR3 DNA: TGTGCCAGCAGCTTGAACGAGGGAAACACCATATATTTT. The encoded protein is CASSLNEGNTIYF.

The chain links TRBV6-5 to TRBJ1-5, with TRBD1 matching 7 bases. This CDR3 spans 15 amino acids. With 0 bases clipped from V and 7 bases from J, the junction kept 6 bases outside the gene matches. Germline CDR1 MNHEY, CDR2 SVGAGI. CDR3 sequence: CASSYSAGGNQPQHF. The CDR3 DNA reads TGTGCCAGCAGTTACTCTGCAGGGGGAAACCAGCCCCAGCATTTT.

The genes are TRBV18 and TRBJ2-3; TRBD2 is a possible D gene (6 bases). CDR1 and CDR2 from the germline V gene are KGHSH and LQKENI. The CDR3 length is 14 residues. V was cut by 3 bases and J by 0 bases, with 7 bases left in between. CDR3 sequence (DNA): TGTGCCAGCTCACCGAGCGGGAGCACAGATACGCAGTATTTT. It encodes CASSPSGSTDTQYF.

The rearrangement uses TRBV6-5 and TRBJ1-5, with D tentatively TRBD1 (5 bases). CDR1 MNHEY and CDR2 SVGAGI come from the germline V gene. Trimming left V 8 bases short and J 1 base short, with 15 bases between. The CDR3 extends over 15 amino acids. CDR3 DNA sequence: TGTGCCAGCTTTGGGGGGGGAAACAGCAATCAGCCCCAGCATTTT. Amino acids: CASFGGGNSNQPQHF.

This chain connects TRBV19 to TRBJ1-2; D unclear. The CDR3 extends over 12 amino acids. In germline, CDR1 is LNHDA, CDR2 SQIVND (reference sequence). The V gene lost 5 bases and the J gene lost 5 bases, with 9 bases spanning the gap. The CDR3 region is CASSWAVYGYTF. CDR3 nucleotide sequence: TGTGCCAGTAGTTGGGCCGTATATGGCTACACCTTC.

The chain carries TRBV5-1 and TRBJ2-1; TRBD1 aligns across 8 bases. Per germline, CDR1 SGHRS and CDR2 YFSETQ. Trimming removed 4 bases from V and 0 bases from J; junction bases left unmatched: 3. The CDR3 loop spans 15 amino acids. CDR3 protein: CASSPDRVSYNEQFF. The DNA for the CDR3 is TGCGCCAGCAGCCCGGACAGGGTCTCCTACAATGAGCAGTTCTTC.

The table lists this clone with a count of one. V usage is TRBV29-1 and J usage is TRBJ2-1; 8 bases agree with TRBD2. The germline V gene has CDR1 SQVTM and CDR2 ANQGSEA. Trimming at V came to 8 bases and at J to 3 bases, leaving 9 bases not matched to a gene. The CDR3 length is 14 residues. CDR3 region: CSLGRGGFYNEQFF. CDR3 sequence (DNA): TGCAGCCTCGGGAGGGGAGGTTTCTACAATGAGCAGTTCTTC.

This clone came up once. The rearrangement links TRBV6-2 or TRBV6-3 to TRBJ2-2; no clear D. This CDR3 is 15 amino acids long. Germline V lookup: CDR1 MNHEY, CDR2 SVGEGT. With 2 bases removed from V and 1 base from J, the gap between germline ends came to 8 bases. CDR3 in amino acids: CASSYGQVNTGELFF. The CDR3 coding sequence is TGTGCCAGCAGTTACGGGCAGGTGAACACCGGGGAGCTGTTTTTT.

The chain is built from TRBV12-5 and TRBJ2-2; D is unresolved. The CDR3 spans 14 residues. Per germline, CDR1 LGHNT and CDR2 FRNRAP. The V end lost 2 bases, the J end lost 3 bases, and 7 bases lay between the germline ends. The chain's CDR3 is CASGLNTYTGELFF. CDR3 coding DNA: TGTGCTAGTGGTTTGAACACCTACACCGGGGAGCTGTTTTTT. The variable domain in full, completed from reference TRBV12-5 and TRBJ2-2, reads DARVTQTPRHKVTEMGQEVTMRCQPILGHNTVFWYRQTMMQGLELLAYFRNRAPLDDSGMPKDRFSAEMPDATLATLKIQPSEPRDSAVYFCASGLNTYTGELFFGEGSRLTVL.